The rows below give T cell receptor beta chains drawn from one sample of a study of T cells after yellow fever vaccination. TCRdb reanalysed the 5' RACE reads using MiXCR and keeps one entry per CDR3 protein. The table lists around 50,000 distinct CDR3 sequences, less than 9% of them singletons. The sequencing here drew on CD8+ T cells sorted from PBMCs, taken roughly 15 days after the first yellow fever vaccination. Receptors originate from a man between 18 and 29 years old who received the YFV17D yellow fever vaccine. CDR3s include the opening cysteine and the closing phenylalanine or tryptophan. The D gene is left open where the match is weak. The listing skips clone size in some rows; elsewhere it reads once, few, many or a size class.

V	size	J	D	CDR3	DNA
TRBV7-9	NA	TRBJ2-3	TRBD2	CASSSSRTSGPTDTQYF	TGTGCCAGCAGCTCCTCACGGACTAGCGGGCCCACAGATACGCAGTATTTT
TRBV25-1	many	TRBJ2-5	NA	CASSGTGVWDGGETQYF	TGTGCCAGCAGTGGCACCGGGGTATGGGACGGTGGGGAGACCCAGTACTTC
TRBV9	many	TRBJ1-1	NA	CASSVSRENTEAFF	TGTGCCAGCAGCGTATCCAGGGAAAACACTGAAGCTTTCTTT
TRBV27	many	TRBJ2-7	NA	CASSLSVGTYEQYF	TGTGCCAGCAGTTTATCGGTAGGGACCTACGAGCAGTACTTC
TRBV4-1	many	TRBJ1-1	NA	CASSLHRALNTEAFF	TGCGCCAGCAGCCTCCACAGGGCCCTGAACACTGAAGCTTTCTTT
TRBV29-1	many	TRBJ1-1	NA	CSVGKGGYTEAFF	TGCAGCGTTGGTAAAGGGGGGTACACTGAAGCTTTCTTT
TRBV27	many	TRBJ1-2	NA	CASSLDGYGYTF	TGTGCCAGCAGTTTAGACGGCTATGGCTACACCTTC
TRBV7-9	many	TRBJ2-7	NA	CASSSRKPYEQYF	TGTGCCAGCAGCTCAAGGAAACCCTACGAGCAGTACTTC
TRBV5-1	many	TRBJ2-3	NA	CASSFRGRGADTQYF	TGCGCCAGCAGCTTCAGGGGGAGGGGCGCAGATACGCAGTATTTT
TRBV5-5	many	TRBJ2-7	NA	CASSLETGNYEQYF	TGTGCCAGCAGCTTGGAAACAGGGAACTACGAGCAGTACTTC
TRBV5-1	few	TRBJ2-2	NA	CASSPRQNTGELFF	TGCGCCAGCAGCCCCCGTCAGAACACCGGGGAGCTGTTTTTT
TRBV7-2	many	TRBJ1-6	TRBD1	CASSLDPTGASPLHF	TGTGCCAGCAGCTTAGACCCAACAGGGGCTTCACCCCTCCACTTT
TRBV6-5	many	TRBJ2-1	TRBD1	CASSYSTGTRGNEQFF	TGTGCCAGCAGTTACTCGACCGGGACCAGGGGGAATGAGCAGTTCTTC
TRBV12-3/TRBV12-4	NA	TRBJ1-3	NA	CASREGGNNQNTIYF	TGTGCCAGCAGAGAGGGGGGGAACAACCAGAACACCATATATTTT
TRBV6-1	many	TRBJ2-5	TRBD1	CASSPGTGMETQYF	TGTGCCAGCAGTCCCGGGACAGGGATGGAGACCCAGTACTTC
TRBV7-3	many	TRBJ2-3	NA	CASSLPRDTQYF	TGTGCCAGCAGCTTACCTCGAGATACGCAGTATTTT
TRBV27	many	TRBJ1-5	NA	CASSLTAHSNQPQHF	TGTGCCAGCAGCTTGACAGCCCATAGCAATCAGCCCCAGCATTTT
TRBV7-2	many	TRBJ2-4	NA	CASSFGGNIQYF	TGTGCCAGCAGCTTCGGGGGAAACATTCAGTACTTC
TRBV27	many	TRBJ2-1	NA	CASGTGGPYNEQFF	TGTGCCAGCGGGACGGGTGGGCCCTACAATGAGCAGTTCTTC
TRBV5-1	NA	TRBJ2-3	TRBD2	CASSLVPSGGTDTQYF	TGCGCCAGCAGCTTGGTTCCCAGCGGGGGCACAGATACGCAGTATTTT
TRBV3-1	many	TRBJ1-2	NA	CASSQYTGQGSGYTF	TGTGCCAGCAGCCAGTACACCGGACAAGGCTCTGGCTACACCTTC
TRBV4-1	many	TRBJ2-1	TRBD1	CASSQTRTGVLNEQFF	TGCGCCAGCAGCCAAACACGGACAGGGGTTTTGAATGAGCAGTTCTTC
TRBV12-3/TRBV12-4	many	TRBJ2-1	NA	CASRSRSTAYNEQFF	TGTGCCAGCAGGTCTCGATCGACAGCTTACAATGAGCAGTTCTTC
TRBV10-3	NA	TRBJ2-1	TRBD1	CAISPTRDRALGEQFF	TGTGCCATCAGCCCAACCCGCGACAGGGCTTTAGGTGAGCAGTTCTTC
TRBV19	NA	TRBJ2-6	NA	CASSMRAGANVLTF	TGTGCCAGTAGTATGCGCGCTGGGGCCAACGTCCTGACTTTC
TRBV6-1	many	TRBJ1-1	NA	CASSEPGSGAFF	TGTGCCAGCAGTGAACCAGGGTCCGGAGCTTTCTTT
TRBV10-1	many	TRBJ2-2	NA	CASSVGDDKGELFF	TGCGCCAGCAGCGTAGGGGACGACAAAGGGGAGCTGTTTTTT
TRBV5-1	many	TRBJ1-2	NA	CASSLARWANYGYTF	TGCGCCAGCAGCTTGGCCAGATGGGCTAACTATGGCTACACCTTC
TRBV6-2/TRBV6-3	NA	TRBJ1-6	NA	CASSYRDNSPLHF	TGTGCCAGCAGTTACAGGGATAATTCACCCCTCCACTTT
TRBV4-2	many	TRBJ2-1	NA	CASSPGLGIYNEQFF	TGTGCCAGCAGCCCGGGATTGGGGATTTACAATGAGCAGTTCTTC
TRBV27	few	TRBJ1-5	TRBD1	CASSSGQGSQPQHF	TGTGCCAGCAGTTCGGGACAGGGTAGTCAGCCCCAGCATTTT
TRBV6-2/TRBV6-3	many	TRBJ2-7	TRBD1	CASSYSTGSEQYF	TGTGCCAGCAGTTACTCGACAGGGAGCGAGCAGTACTTC
TRBV6-5	many	TRBJ2-1	NA	CASSYSQGNEQFF	TGTGCCAGCAGTTATAGTCAGGGGAATGAGCAGTTCTTC
TRBV5-5	many	TRBJ2-5	NA	CASSLWVLGTQYF	TGTGCCAGCAGCTTGTGGGTTTTGGGGACCCAGTACTTC
TRBV19	many	TRBJ2-1	NA	CASSTAAGRYNEQFF	TGTGCCAGTAGTACTGCTGCGGGTCGTTACAATGAGCAGTTCTTC
TRBV2	many	TRBJ1-2	NA	CASSENDNYGYTF	TGTGCCAGCAGTGAAAACGATAACTATGGCTACACCTTC
TRBV27	many	TRBJ2-1	TRBD2	CASSPYLGTRIDEQFF	TGTGCCAGCAGTCCGTACCTCGGGACTAGAATTGATGAGCAGTTCTTC
TRBV9	many	TRBJ2-5	TRBD2	CASSASGGGETQYF	TGTGCCAGCAGCGCGAGCGGGGGTGGAGAGACCCAGTACTTC
TRBV4-1	many	TRBJ2-3	NA	CASSPRTESDTQYF	TGCGCCAGCAGCCCACGGACAGAGTCGGATACGCAGTATTTT
TRBV6-5	many	TRBJ1-5	NA	CASRYPGGNQPQHF	TGTGCCAGCAGGTACCCTGGGGGCAATCAGCCCCAGCATTTT
TRBV12-3/TRBV12-4	few	TRBJ2-3	TRBD1	CASSTGGIADTQYF	TGTGCCAGCAGTACAGGGGGCATTGCAGATACGCAGTATTTT
TRBV5-1	many	TRBJ2-1	NA	CASKGWQGEGNEQFF	TGCGCCAGCAAAGGTTGGCAGGGTGAGGGCAATGAGCAGTTCTTC
TRBV6-2/TRBV6-3	many	TRBJ2-3	NA	CASILDSDTQYF	TGTGCCAGCATACTAGATTCAGATACGCAGTATTTT
TRBV7-6	many	TRBJ2-1	NA	CASSSGLPLGEQFF	TGTGCCAGCAGCTCGGGACTCCCCCTCGGGGAGCAGTTCTTC
TRBV9	many	TRBJ2-7	NA	CASSVGSPSYEQYF	TGTGCCAGCAGCGTAGGGTCCCCCTCCTACGAGCAGTACTTC
TRBV12-5	many	TRBJ1-1	NA	CASVWRGNTEAFF	TGTGCTAGTGTCTGGAGGGGGAACACTGAAGCTTTCTTT
TRBV7-9	many	TRBJ2-3	NA	CASSPEGTDTQYF	TGTGCCAGCAGCCCGGAAGGCACAGATACGCAGTATTTT
TRBV4-3	NA	TRBJ2-2	NA	CASSQLRENTGELFF	TGCGCCAGCAGCCAGTTGAGGGAGAACACCGGGGAGCTGTTTTTT
TRBV12-3/TRBV12-4	NA	TRBJ2-1	NA	CASSPQGYNEQFF	TGTGCCAGCAGCCCTCAGGGATACAATGAGCAGTTCTTC
TRBV5-6	few	TRBJ2-7	NA	CASSWQGTDEQYF	TGTGCCAGCAGCTGGCAGGGGACGGACGAGCAGTACTTC
TRBV3-1	many	TRBJ1-5	NA	CASSQDEWLAGNQPQHF	TGTGCCAGCAGCCAAGACGAGTGGTTAGCCGGCAATCAGCCCCAGCATTTT
TRBV24-1	few	TRBJ2-3	NA	CATSDSRVADTQYF	TGTGCCACCAGTGATTCCAGGGTCGCAGATACGCAGTATTTT
TRBV20-1	many	TRBJ2-5	TRBD1	CSAGTGAEETQYF	TGCAGTGCGGGGACAGGGGCCGAAGAGACCCAGTACTTC
TRBV15	few	TRBJ2-1	TRBD1	CATSREKGGKYFNEQFF	TGTGCCACCAGCAGAGAAAAAGGGGGCAAGTATTTTAATGAGCAGTTCTTC
TRBV6-1	few	TRBJ2-5	NA	CASSEAEGTQETQYF	TGTGCCAGCAGTGAAGCAGAAGGGACCCAAGAGACCCAGTACTTC
TRBV9	many	TRBJ2-7	NA	CASSSRDSYEQYF	TGTGCCAGCAGCTCCCGGGACTCCTACGAGCAGTACTTC
TRBV14	few	TRBJ1-5	NA	CASSQAQQGLRNQPQHF	TGTGCCAGCAGCCAAGCTCAGCAGGGTTTACGCAATCAGCCCCAGCATTTT
TRBV7-7	few	TRBJ2-2	NA	CASSPSDVAPNTGELFF	TGTGCCAGCAGTCCGAGTGATGTGGCCCCGAACACCGGGGAGCTGTTTTTT